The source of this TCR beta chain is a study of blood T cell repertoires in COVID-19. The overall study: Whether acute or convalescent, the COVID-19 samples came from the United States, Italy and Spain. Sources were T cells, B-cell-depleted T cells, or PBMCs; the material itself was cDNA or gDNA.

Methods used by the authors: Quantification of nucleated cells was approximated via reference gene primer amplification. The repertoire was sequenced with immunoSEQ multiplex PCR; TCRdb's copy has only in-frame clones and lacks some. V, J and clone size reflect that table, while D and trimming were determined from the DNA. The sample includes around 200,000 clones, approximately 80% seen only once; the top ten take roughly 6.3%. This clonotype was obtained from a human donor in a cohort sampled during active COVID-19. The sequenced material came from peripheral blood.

The CDR3 coding sequence is TGTGCCAGCAGCTCCTTGGGGGGGAATTCACCCCTCCACTTT. It translates to CASSSLGGNSPLHF. V is TRBV7-3 and J is TRBJ1-6; D is possibly TRBD1 (5 bases). The CDR3 contains 14 residues. The V gene's germline CDR1 is SGHTA and CDR2 FQGTGA. Trimming shortened V by 4 bases and J by 7 bases, and 11 bases separated the two germline ends.